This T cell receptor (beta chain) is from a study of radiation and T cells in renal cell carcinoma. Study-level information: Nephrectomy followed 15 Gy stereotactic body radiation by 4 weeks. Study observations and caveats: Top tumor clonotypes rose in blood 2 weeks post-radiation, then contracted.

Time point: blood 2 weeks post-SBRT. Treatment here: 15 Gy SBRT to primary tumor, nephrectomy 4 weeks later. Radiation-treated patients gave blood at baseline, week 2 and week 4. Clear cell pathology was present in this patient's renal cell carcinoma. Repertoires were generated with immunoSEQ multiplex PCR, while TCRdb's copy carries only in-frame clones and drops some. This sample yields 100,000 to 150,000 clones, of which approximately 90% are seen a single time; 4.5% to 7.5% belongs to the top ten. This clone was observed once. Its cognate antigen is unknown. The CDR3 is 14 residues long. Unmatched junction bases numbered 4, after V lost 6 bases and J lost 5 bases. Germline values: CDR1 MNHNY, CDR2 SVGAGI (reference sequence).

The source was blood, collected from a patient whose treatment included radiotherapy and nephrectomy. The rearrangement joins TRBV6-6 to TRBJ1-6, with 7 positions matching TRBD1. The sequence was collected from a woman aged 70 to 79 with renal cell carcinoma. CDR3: CASSLGQDNSPLHF. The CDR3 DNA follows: TGTGCCAGCAGCCTTGGACAGGATAATTCACCCCTCCACTTT.